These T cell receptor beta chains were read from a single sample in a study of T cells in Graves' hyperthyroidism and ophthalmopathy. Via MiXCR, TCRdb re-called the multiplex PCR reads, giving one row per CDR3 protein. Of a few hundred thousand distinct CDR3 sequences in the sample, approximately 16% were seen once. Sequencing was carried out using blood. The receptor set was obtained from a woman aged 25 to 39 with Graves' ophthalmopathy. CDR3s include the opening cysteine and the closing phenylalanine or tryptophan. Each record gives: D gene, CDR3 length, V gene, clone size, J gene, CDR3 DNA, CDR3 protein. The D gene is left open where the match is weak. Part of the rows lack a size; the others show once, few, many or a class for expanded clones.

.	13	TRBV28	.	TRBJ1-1	TGTGCCGCGATCGGGGATTGGAACACTGAAGCTTTCTTT	CAAIGDWNTEAFF
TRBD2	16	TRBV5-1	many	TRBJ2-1	TGCGCCAGCAGCTCCTCTAGCGGGCTCTCCTACAATGAGCAGTTCTTC	CASSSSSGLSYNEQFF
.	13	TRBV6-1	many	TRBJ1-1	TGTGCCAGCAGTTGGAGTAAGAACACTGAAGCTTTCTTT	CASSWSKNTEAFF
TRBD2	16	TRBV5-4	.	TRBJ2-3	TGTGCCAGCAGTTTGGGAAGACTAGCAGGGACAGATACGCAGTATTTT	CASSLGRLAGTDTQYF
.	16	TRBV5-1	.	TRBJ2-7	TGCGCCAGCAGCTCTTCGACAGTCCTTGCCTCCCACGAGCAGTACTTC	CASSSSTVLASHEQYF
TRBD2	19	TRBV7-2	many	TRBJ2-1	TGTGCCAGCAGCTTAGATCACCGAGGGAGGAGCGGGAGGGCCAATGAGCAGTTCTTC	CASSLDHRGRSGRANEQFF
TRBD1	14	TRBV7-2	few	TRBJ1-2	TGTGCCAGCAGCTTATACAGGGGCGATGAGGGCTACACCTTC	CASSLYRGDEGYTF
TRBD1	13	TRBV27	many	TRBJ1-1	TGTGCCAGCAAGGACAGGTTCATCACTGAAGCTTTCTTT	CASKDRFITEAFF
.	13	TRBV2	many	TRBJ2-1	TGTGCCAGCACCGGCGACGTGGGGAATGAGCAGTTCTTC	CASTGDVGNEQFF
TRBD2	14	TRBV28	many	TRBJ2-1	TGTGCCAGCAGCCAGGGAGGGAGGTACAATGAGCAGTTCTTC	CASSQGGRYNEQFF
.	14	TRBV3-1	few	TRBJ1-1	TGTGCCAGCAGCCAAGTATGGGGTGTGGCTGAAGCTTTCTTT	CASSQVWGVAEAFF
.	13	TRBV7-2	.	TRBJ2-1	TGTGCCAGCAGTTTTGGGAGCTGGAATGAGCAGTTCTTC	CASSFGSWNEQFF
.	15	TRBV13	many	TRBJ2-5	TGTGCCAGCAGCTTAAGGGCAGGGGTCAGGGAGACCCAGTACTTC	CASSLRAGVRETQYF